The 25 T cell receptor beta chains below all came from one sample that was sequenced in a study of Ad26.COV2.S vaccination and SARS-CoV-2 variants. This sample's treatment: roughly 18 received Ad26.COV2.S at low or high dose, single or two shots; roughly five received placebo; per-sample allocation not given. After the first vaccine or placebo injection, samples were drawn on day 63. The assay was immunoSEQ multiplex PCR, and TCRdb's table has in-frame clones only and misses some. The sample consists of approximately 410,000 clones, roughly 90% of them appearing once. The sample was peripheral blood, taken in a trial of Ad26.COV2.S vaccine versus placebo. Receptor source: a person aged 18 to 65 who received the Ad26.COV2.S COVID-19 vaccine or a placebo.

V usage is TRBV30 and J usage is TRBJ2-1; 7 nucleotides align to TRBD1. Germline CDR1 GTSNPN, CDR2 SVGIG (reference sequence). V trimming: 4 bases; J trimming: 7 bases; junction bases outside the gene matches: 4. The CDR3 covers 12 residues. CDR3 in DNA: TGTGCCTGGATGGGACAGCGAAATGAGCAGTTCTTC. Translated, it gives CAWMGQRNEQFF.

The chain joins TRBV3-1 (or the pseudogene TRBV3-2) to TRBJ1-1; TRBD1 is a possible D gene (5 bases). The germline V gene encodes CDR1 LGHDT and CDR2 YNNKEL (reference sequence). The CDR3 extends over 14 amino acids. The V gene lost 1 base and the J gene lost 11 bases, with 17 bases spanning the gap. The chain's CDR3 is CASSQGQGGGRAFF. The CDR3 DNA sequence: TGTGCCAGCAGCCAAGGGCAGGGAGGCGGTCGGGCTTTCTTT.

The chain is built from TRBV5-8 and TRBJ2-3; D assignment may be TRBD1 or TRBD2 (6 bases each). The CDR3 covers 16 residues. The germline CDR1 and CDR2 sequences are SGHTS and YDEGEE. Trimming shortened V by 4 bases and J by 4 bases, and 19 bases separated the two germline ends. The CDR3 coding sequence is TGTGCCAGCAGCGCCGCCTACGGGGGCTGGGCAGATACGCAGTATTTT. It encodes CASSAAYGGWADTQYF.

The V call is TRBV25-1, the J call TRBJ2-5; D gene unclear. V was pared by 2 bases and J by 5 bases, with 12 bases between. The CDR3 runs 14 residues. Germline V gives CDR1 MGHDK, CDR2 SYGVNS. CDR3: CASSENRLRETQYF. As DNA, the CDR3 is TGTGCCAGCAGTGAAAATAGGTTAAGGGAGACCCAGTACTTC.

V gene TRBV30 combines with J gene TRBJ1-6; no firm D call. CDR1 and CDR2 (germline): GTSNPN, SVGIG (reference sequence). Trimming took 0 bases from V and 6 from J, leaving 6 bases between them. The CDR3 sequence is 13 residues long. The CDR3 nucleotides are TGTGCCTGGAGTGTAGGAGCTAATTCACCCCTCCACTTT. Residues: CAWSVGANSPLHF.

The CDR3 reads CASSLVSHANTGELFF. In nucleotides, the CDR3 is TGCGCCAGCAGCTTGGTTTCTCACGCGAACACCGGGGAGCTGTTTTTT. This chain uses TRBV5-1 with TRBJ2-2; D ambiguous. Trimming removed 0 bases at V and 0 bases at J, with 9 bases between. The length of the CDR3 is 16 residues. Germline values: CDR1 SGHRS, CDR2 YFSETQ.

The V gene is TRBV7-6, the J gene TRBJ2-2, with D perhaps TRBD1 or TRBD2 (5 bases each). Germline CDR1 is SGHVS and CDR2 is FNYEAQ. The V end was cut by 8 bases, the J end by 1 base, with 14 bases between. This CDR3 spans 15 amino acids. CDR3 in amino acids: CASGGSARNTGELFF. CDR3 DNA: TGTGCCAGCGGGGGTAGCGCAAGGAACACCGGGGAGCTGTTTTTT.

With respect to this clone: A read error may account for a junction end that differs from germline. V is TRBV10-3 and J is TRBJ2-2, with D tentatively TRBD2 (6 bases). Germline values: CDR1 ENHRY, CDR2 SYGVKD. The CDR3 has 11 residues. The CDR3 here is CAISEMRELFF. The CDR3, as DNA: TGTGCCATCAGTGAGATGCGGGAACTGTTTTTT.

The V gene is TRBV4-3, the J gene TRBJ1-5; 9 bases fit TRBD1. The germline V gene encodes CDR1 LGHNA and CDR2 YSLEER. The V and J ends lost 1 base and 6 bases, in that order; junction bases with no gene match: 4. This CDR3 has 15 residues. In nucleotides, the CDR3 is TGCGCCAGCAGCCAAGGGACAGGGGCCGGTCAGCCCCAGCATTTT. Amino acid sequence: CASSQGTGAGQPQHF.

The chain combines TRBV7-8 with TRBJ2-5; 13 positions agree with TRBD2. With 5 bases clipped from V and 0 bases from J, the junction kept 9 bases outside the gene matches. This CDR3 is 18 amino acids long. Germline V gives CDR1 SGHVS, CDR2 FQNEAQ. The CDR3 sequence is CASSPRTSGGANQETQYF. In nucleotides, the CDR3 is TGTGCCAGCAGCCCCCGGACTAGCGGGGGAGCTAACCAAGAGACCCAGTACTTC.

J is TRBJ1-3 and V is TRBV6-6; TRBD1 is a possible D gene (5 bases). Germline V gene lookup returns CDR1 MNHNY and CDR2 SVGAGI (reference sequence). This CDR3 comprises 14 residues. The V gene lost 1 base and the J gene lost 4 bases, with 8 bases spanning the gap. CDR3 bases: TGTGCCAGCAGTTACTTTACAGGAGGAAACACCATATATTTT. Amino acids: CASSYFTGGNTIYF.

V gene TRBV2 combines with J gene TRBJ1-6; TRBD1 agrees at 7 bases. This CDR3 comprises 15 residues. Unmatched junction bases numbered 7, after V lost 5 bases and J lost 6 bases. Germline values: CDR1 SNHLY, CDR2 FYNNEI. The CDR3 DNA is TGTGCCAGCAGTCTACAGGGGAGTGGTAATTCACCCCTCCACTTT. Translated: CASSLQGSGNSPLHF.

The chain couples TRBV11-2 to TRBJ2-7; possible D gene TRBD1, 5 bases. Germline values: CDR1 SGHAT, CDR2 FQNNGV. The CDR3 is made up of 15 amino acids. The ends were cut back, 0 bases at V and 0 bases at J, with 9 bases in the middle. The CDR3 loop is CASSLDIDSSYEQYF. The CDR3 DNA follows: TGTGCCAGCAGCTTAGACATTGACAGCTCCTACGAGCAGTACTTC.

The chain uses TRBV27 and TRBJ2-1, with D possibly matching TRBD2 (5 bases). The germline V and J ends were trimmed by 6 bases and 0 bases, with 12 bases remaining between them. Looked up from germline, CDR1 is MNHEY and CDR2 is SMNVEV (reference sequence). The CDR3 has 15 amino acids. The CDR3 loop is CASSQRRGSYNEQFF. The CDR3 coding sequence is TGTGCCAGCAGCCAACGACGGGGCTCCTACAATGAGCAGTTCTTC.

The V call is TRBV5-6, the J call TRBJ1-2; D unclear. This CDR3 is 16 amino acids long. Germline V gene sequence: CDR1 SGHDT, CDR2 YYEEEE. V lost 0 bases to trimming and J lost 0 bases, with 12 bases between them. The CDR3: CASSLGGPGANYGYTF. The CDR3 region has the DNA TGTGCCAGCAGCTTGGGAGGACCGGGAGCTAACTATGGCTACACCTTC. Drawing the rest from reference TRBV5-6 and TRBJ1-2, the complete variable domain is DAGVTQSPTHLIKTRGQQVTLRCSPKSGHDTVSWYQQALGQGPQFIFQYYEEEERQRGNFPDRFSGHQFPNYSSELNVNALLLGDSALYLCASSLGGPGANYGYTFGSGTRLTVV.

The rearrangement uses TRBV6-2 or TRBV6-3 and TRBJ2-7; D unresolved. Per germline, CDR1 MNHEY and CDR2 SVGEGT. V lost 0 bases, J lost 2 bases, and 8 bases lay in between. The CDR3 covers 14 residues. The CDR3 loop is CASSYSLIAYEQYF. CDR3 nucleotides: TGTGCCAGCAGTTACTCGCTAATTGCCTACGAGCAGTACTTC.

V usage is TRBV27 and J usage is TRBJ2-1; D may be TRBD1 (6 bases). The germline V gene encodes CDR1 MNHEY and CDR2 SMNVEV (reference sequence). CDR3 size: 16 residues. Trimming shortened V by 3 bases and J by 8 bases, and 20 bases separated the two germline ends. The CDR3 protein is CASSFFFGQGIDEQFF. CDR3 coding DNA: TGTGCCAGCAGTTTTTTTTTCGGGCAGGGGATCGATGAGCAGTTCTTC.

The CDR3 region has the DNA TGTGCCCGAGGGGTGGGATATAATTCACCCCTCCACTTT. This codes for CARGVGYNSPLHF. The V gene is TRBV30, the J gene TRBJ1-6; weak D call: TRBD1 (5 bases). The length of the CDR3 is 13 residues. V lost 8 bases to trimming and J lost 4 bases, with 12 bases between them. Germline V gene data show CDR1 as GTSNPN and CDR2 as SVGIG (reference sequence).

The rearrangement uses TRBV30 and TRBJ1-6; TRBD1 aligns across 9 bases. Germline-derived CDR1 and CDR2 are GTSNPN and SVGIG (reference sequence). Trimming cost V 3 bases and J 5 bases; bases outside gene matches: 11. CDR3 length: 17 residues. The CDR3 region has the DNA TGTGCCTGGAGCCTCGGGACAGGGACTTATGATAATTCACCCCTCCACTTT. This sequence encodes CAWSLGTGTYDNSPLHF.

The chain couples TRBV12-3 or TRBV12-4 to TRBJ2-4; D is undetermined. This CDR3 contains 13 residues. Trimming took off 6 bases at V and 7 bases at J, with 13 bases between the two ends. The CDR3 region is CASRQPLENIQYF. DNA for the CDR3: TGTGCCAGCAGGCAGCCGCTTGAGAACATTCAGTACTTC.

This chain uses TRBV14 with TRBJ2-1, with D unclear. V gave up 4 bases and J gave up 8 bases, with 21 bases separating them. The CDR3 contains 16 residues. CDR1 and CDR2 (germline): SGHDN, FVKESK. The CDR3 nucleotides read TGTGCCAGCAGCCCCATCATGCCATCTGGTGTCCATGAGCAGTTCTTC. Its protein product is CASSPIMPSGVHEQFF.

This chain links TRBV6-5 with TRBJ1-4; D is undetermined. This CDR3 is 12 amino acids long. Germline V gene lookup returns CDR1 MNHEY and CDR2 SVGAGI. Trimming shortened V by 7 bases and J by 6 bases, and 9 bases separated the two germline ends. As DNA, the CDR3 is TGTGCCAGCACCTCCGACCATGAAAAACTGTTTTTT. It codes for CASTSDHEKLFF.

The chain combines TRBV30 with TRBJ2-3; perhaps TRBD1 as D (5 bases). V was trimmed by 0 bases and J by 1 base, leaving 5 bases between them. Germline V lookup: CDR1 GTSNPN, CDR2 SVGIG (reference sequence). The CDR3 is 13 amino acids. The CDR3 sequence: CAWSVQGTDTQYF. In DNA, the CDR3 is TGTGCCTGGAGTGTACAGGGCACAGATACGCAGTATTTT.

This chain uses TRBV6-6 with TRBJ1-5; D is ambiguous. V lost 6 bases to trimming and J lost 0 bases, with 6 bases between them. The CDR3 consists of 13 residues. Germline lookup yields CDR1 MNHNY and CDR2 SVGAGI (reference sequence). The CDR3 protein is CASRSDSNQPQHF. Written as DNA, the CDR3 is TGTGCCAGCAGATCGGATAGCAATCAGCCCCAGCATTTT.

The genes are TRBV5-1 and TRBJ2-3; D is perhaps TRBD2 (6 bases). This CDR3 contains 17 residues. Germline loops: CDR1 SGHRS, CDR2 YFSETQ. The V end was cut by 2 bases, the J end by 4 bases, with 20 bases between. CDR3 bases: TGCGCCAGCAGCTTAGGCTTAGGGAGGCAGAGTGCAGATACGCAGTATTTT. This gives the protein CASSLGLGRQSADTQYF.